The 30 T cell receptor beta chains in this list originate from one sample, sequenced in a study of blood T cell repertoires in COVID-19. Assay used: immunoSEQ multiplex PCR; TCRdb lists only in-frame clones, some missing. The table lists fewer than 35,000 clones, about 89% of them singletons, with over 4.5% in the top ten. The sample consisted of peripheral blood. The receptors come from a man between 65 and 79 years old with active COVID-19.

The CDR3 region is CASSKEQGPGYEQYF. CDR3 DNA: TGTGCCAGTAGTAAAGAACAGGGACCGGGTTACGAGCAGTACTTC. The V call is TRBV19, the J call TRBJ2-7, with a weak D call TRBD1 (6 bases). The CDR3 sequence is 15 residues long. V was pared by 4 bases and J by 4 bases, with 17 bases between. Germline loops: CDR1 LNHDA, CDR2 SQIVND (reference sequence).

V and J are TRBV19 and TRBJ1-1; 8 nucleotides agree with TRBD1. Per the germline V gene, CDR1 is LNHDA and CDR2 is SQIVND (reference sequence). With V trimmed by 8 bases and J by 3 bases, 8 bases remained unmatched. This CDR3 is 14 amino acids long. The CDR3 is CASAPGGVDTEAFF. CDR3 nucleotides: TGTGCCAGTGCTCCAGGGGGCGTGGACACTGAAGCTTTCTTT.

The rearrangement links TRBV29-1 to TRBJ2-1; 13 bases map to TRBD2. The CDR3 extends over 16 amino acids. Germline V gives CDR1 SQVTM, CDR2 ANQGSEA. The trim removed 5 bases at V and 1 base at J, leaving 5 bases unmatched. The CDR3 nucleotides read TGCAGCGTTCCCGGACTAGCGGGGGTTTCCTACAATGAGCAGTTCTTC. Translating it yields CSVPGLAGVSYNEQFF.

CDR3 protein: CASSLAGGSAKNIQYF. Written as DNA, the CDR3 is TGTGCCAGCAGCTTAGCTGGGGGCTCAGCCAAAAACATTCAGTACTTC. V gene TRBV7-9 combines with J gene TRBJ2-4; D perhaps matches TRBD1 (6 bases). Per germline, CDR1 SEHNR and CDR2 FQNEAQ (reference sequence). CDR3 size: 16 residues. The V gene lost 0 bases and the J gene lost 0 bases, with 9 bases spanning the gap.

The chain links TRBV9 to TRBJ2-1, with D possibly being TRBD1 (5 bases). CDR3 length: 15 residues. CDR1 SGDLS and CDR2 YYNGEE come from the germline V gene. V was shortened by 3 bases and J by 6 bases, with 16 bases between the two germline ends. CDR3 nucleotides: TGTGCCAGCAGCGGGGGCCGTGGGCTGGGCAATGAGCAGTTCTTC. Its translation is CASSGGRGLGNEQFF.

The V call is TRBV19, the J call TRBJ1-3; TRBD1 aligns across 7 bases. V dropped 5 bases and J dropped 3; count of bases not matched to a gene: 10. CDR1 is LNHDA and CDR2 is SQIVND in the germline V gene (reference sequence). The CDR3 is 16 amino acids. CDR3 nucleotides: TGTGCCAGTAGTTCCGACAGGGTCGATCGTGGAAACACCATATATTTT. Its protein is CASSSDRVDRGNTIYF.

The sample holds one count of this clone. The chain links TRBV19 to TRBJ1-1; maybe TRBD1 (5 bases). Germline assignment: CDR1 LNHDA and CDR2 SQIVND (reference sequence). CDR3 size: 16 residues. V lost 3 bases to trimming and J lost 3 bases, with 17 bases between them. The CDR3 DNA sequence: TGTGCCAGTAGTATTACAGCGGGGACCCGGGACACTGAAGCTTTCTTT. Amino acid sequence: CASSITAGTRDTEAFF.

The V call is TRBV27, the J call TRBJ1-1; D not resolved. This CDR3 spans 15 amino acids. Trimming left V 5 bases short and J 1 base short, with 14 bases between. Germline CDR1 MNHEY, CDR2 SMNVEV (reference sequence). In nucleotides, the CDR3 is TGTGCCAGCAGTCCCGACGGGATCCCGAACACTGAAGCTTTCTTT. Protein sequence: CASSPDGIPNTEAFF.

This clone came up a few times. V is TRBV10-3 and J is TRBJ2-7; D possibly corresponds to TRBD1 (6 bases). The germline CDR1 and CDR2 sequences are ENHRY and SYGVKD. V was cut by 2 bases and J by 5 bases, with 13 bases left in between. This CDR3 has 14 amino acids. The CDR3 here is CAISERQGSDEQYF. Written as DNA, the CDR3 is TGTGCCATCAGTGAGCGCCAGGGGTCCGACGAGCAGTACTTC.

CDR3 sequence: CASSFQGSSGNTIYF. CDR3 bases: TGTGCCAGCAGCTTCCAGGGGAGCTCTGGAAACACCATATATTTT. The chain uses TRBV7-9 and TRBJ1-3, with D tentatively TRBD1 (6 bases). The length of the CDR3 is 15 residues. In germline, CDR1 is SEHNR, CDR2 FQNEAQ (reference sequence). The V end was cut by 3 bases, the J end by 0 bases, with 9 bases between.

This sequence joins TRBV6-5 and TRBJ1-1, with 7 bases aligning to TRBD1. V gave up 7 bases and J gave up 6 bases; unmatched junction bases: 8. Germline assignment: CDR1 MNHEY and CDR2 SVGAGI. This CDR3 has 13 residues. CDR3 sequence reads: CASIQQGLAEAFF. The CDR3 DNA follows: TGTGCCAGCATTCAACAGGGGCTGGCTGAAGCTTTCTTT.

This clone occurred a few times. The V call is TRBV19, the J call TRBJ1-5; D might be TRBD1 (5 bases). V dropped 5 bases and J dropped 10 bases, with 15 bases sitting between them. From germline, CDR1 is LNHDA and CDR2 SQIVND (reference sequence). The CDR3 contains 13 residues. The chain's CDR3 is CASSPLRGTPQHF. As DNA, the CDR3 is TGTGCCAGTAGTCCCTTGAGAGGGACTCCCCAGCATTTT.

The CDR3 DNA reads TGTGCCAGCAGCTTGACAGGGGTCACCGGGGAGCTGTTTTTT. Protein: CASSLTGVTGELFF. The rearrangement joins TRBV7-8 to TRBJ2-2; 8 bases agree with TRBD1. After removal of 3 bases from V and 4 bases from J, the junction contained 1 base not matched to a gene. The CDR3 spans 14 residues. Germline V CDR1 and CDR2: SGHVS, FQNEAQ.

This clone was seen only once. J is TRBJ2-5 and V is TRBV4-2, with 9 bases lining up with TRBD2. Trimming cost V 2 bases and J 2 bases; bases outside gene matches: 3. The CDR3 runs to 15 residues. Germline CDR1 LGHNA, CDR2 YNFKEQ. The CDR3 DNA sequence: TGTGCCAGCAGCCAACGACTAGCGGCGCAAGAGACCCAGTACTTC. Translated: CASSQRLAAQETQYF.

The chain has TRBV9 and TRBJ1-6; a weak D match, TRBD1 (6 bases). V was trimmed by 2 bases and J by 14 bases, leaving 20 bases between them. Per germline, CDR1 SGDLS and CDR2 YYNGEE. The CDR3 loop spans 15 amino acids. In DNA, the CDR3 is TGTGCCAGCAGCGTGGAGCCCTTGGCCTCAGGGGCCCTCCACTTT. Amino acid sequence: CASSVEPLASGALHF.

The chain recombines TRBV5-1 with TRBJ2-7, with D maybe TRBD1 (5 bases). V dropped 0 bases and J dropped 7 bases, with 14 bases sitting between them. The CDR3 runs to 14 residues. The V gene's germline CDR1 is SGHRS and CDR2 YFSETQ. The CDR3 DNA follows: TGCGCCAGCAGCTTGGAAGGGGCTCTAGGTGAGCAGTACTTC. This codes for CASSLEGALGEQYF.

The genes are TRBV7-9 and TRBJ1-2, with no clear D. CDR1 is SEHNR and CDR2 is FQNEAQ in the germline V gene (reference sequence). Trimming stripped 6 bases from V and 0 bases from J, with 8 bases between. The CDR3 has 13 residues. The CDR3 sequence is CASRTISNYGYTF. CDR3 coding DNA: TGTGCCAGCAGGACAATTTCTAACTATGGCTACACCTTC.

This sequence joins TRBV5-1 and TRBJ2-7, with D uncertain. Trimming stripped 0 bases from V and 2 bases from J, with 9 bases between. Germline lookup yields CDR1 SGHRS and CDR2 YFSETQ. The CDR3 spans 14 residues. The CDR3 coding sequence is TGCGCCAGCAGCTTGGCTGAGCCCCCCTACGAGCAGTACTTC. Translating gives CASSLAEPPYEQYF.

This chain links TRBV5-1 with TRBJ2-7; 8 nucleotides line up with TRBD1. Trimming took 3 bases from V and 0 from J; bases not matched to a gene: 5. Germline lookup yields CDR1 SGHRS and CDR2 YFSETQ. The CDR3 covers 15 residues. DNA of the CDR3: TGCGCCAGCAGCTCGACAGGGGCCAGCTCCTACGAGCAGTACTTC. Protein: CASSSTGASSYEQYF. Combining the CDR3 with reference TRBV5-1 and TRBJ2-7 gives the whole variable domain KAGVTQTPRYLIKTRGQQVTLSCSPISGHRSVSWYQQTPGQGLQFLFEYFSETQRNKGNFPGRFSGRQFSNSRSEMNVSTLELGDSALYLCASSSTGASSYEQYFGPGTRLTVT.

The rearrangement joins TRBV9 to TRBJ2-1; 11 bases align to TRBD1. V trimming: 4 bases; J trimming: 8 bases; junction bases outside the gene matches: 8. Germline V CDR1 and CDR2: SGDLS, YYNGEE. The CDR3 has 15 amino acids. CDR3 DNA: TGTGCCAGCAGCTTAGCGGGGACAGGGGGTTATGAGCAGTTCTTC. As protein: CASSLAGTGGYEQFF.

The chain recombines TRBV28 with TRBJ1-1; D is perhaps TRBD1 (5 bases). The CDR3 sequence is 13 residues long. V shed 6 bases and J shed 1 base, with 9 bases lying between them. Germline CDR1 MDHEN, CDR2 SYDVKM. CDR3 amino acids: CASSGGRNTEAFF. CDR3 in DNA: TGTGCCAGCAGCGGGGGGAGGAACACTGAAGCTTTCTTT.

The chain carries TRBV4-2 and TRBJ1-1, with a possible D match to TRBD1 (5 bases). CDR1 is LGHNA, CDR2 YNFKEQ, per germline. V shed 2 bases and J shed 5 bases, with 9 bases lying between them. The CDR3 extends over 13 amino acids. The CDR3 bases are TGTGCCAGCAGCCAATGGGGCGGAACTGAAGCTTTCTTT. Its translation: CASSQWGGTEAFF.

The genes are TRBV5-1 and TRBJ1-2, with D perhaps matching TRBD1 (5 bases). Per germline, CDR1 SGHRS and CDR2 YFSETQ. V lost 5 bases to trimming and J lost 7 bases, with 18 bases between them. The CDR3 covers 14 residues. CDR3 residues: CASSLMWQGGGYTF. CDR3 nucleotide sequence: TGCGCCAGCAGTCTTATGTGGCAGGGCGGTGGCTACACCTTC.

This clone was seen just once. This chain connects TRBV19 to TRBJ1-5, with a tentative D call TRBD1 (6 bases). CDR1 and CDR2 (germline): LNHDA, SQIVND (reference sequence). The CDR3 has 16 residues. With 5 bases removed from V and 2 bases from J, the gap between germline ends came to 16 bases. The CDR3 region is CASSPPTGLGNQPQHF. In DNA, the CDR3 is TGTGCCAGTAGTCCCCCAACAGGGTTGGGCAATCAGCCCCAGCATTTT.

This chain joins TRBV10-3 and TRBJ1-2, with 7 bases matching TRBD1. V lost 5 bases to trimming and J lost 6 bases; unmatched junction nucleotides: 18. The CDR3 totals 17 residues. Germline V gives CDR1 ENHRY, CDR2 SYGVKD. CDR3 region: CAISPSRAGGLVDGYTF. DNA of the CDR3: TGTGCCATCAGTCCTTCCAGGGCAGGGGGGCTGGTGGATGGCTACACCTTC.

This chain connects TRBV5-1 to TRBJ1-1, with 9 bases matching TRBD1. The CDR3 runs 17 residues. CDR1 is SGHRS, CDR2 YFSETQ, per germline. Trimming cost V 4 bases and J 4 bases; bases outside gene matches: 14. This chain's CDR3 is CASSPGTGTGISTEAFF. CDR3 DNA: TGCGCCAGCAGCCCGGGGACCGGGACAGGGATTAGCACTGAAGCTTTCTTT.

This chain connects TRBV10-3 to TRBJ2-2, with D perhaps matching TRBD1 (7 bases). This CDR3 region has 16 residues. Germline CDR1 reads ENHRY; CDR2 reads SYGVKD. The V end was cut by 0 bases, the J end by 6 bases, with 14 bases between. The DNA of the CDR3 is TGTGCCATCAGTGAGTCAAGGAGGGGGCAGGCCGGGGAGCTGTTTTTT. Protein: CAISESRRGQAGELFF.

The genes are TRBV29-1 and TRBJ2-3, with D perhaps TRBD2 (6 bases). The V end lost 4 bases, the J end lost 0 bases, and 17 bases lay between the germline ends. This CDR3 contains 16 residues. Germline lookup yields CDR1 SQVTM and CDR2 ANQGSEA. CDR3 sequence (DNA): TGCAGCGTTGCGCTTTCGGCGGGAACTAGCACAGATACGCAGTATTTT. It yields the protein CSVALSAGTSTDTQYF.

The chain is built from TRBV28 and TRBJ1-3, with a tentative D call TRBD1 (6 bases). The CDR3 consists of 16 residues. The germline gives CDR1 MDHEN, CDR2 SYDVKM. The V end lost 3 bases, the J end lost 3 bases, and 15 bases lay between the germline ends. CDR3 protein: CASSFPGVFGGNTIYF. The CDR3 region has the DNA TGTGCCAGCAGTTTCCCAGGGGTCTTCGGTGGAAACACCATATATTTT.

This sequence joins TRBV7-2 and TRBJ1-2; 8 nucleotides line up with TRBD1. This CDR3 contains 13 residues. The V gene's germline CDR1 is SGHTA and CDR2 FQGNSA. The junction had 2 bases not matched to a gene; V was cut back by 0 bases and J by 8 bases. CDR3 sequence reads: CASSLATGVGYTF. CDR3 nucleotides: TGTGCCAGCAGCTTAGCGACAGGGGTCGGCTACACCTTC.